These T cell receptor beta chains were read from a single sample in a study of cytomegalovirus exposure and HLA in healthy donors. TCRdb's table, derived via immunoSEQ multiplex PCR, lists solely in-frame clones and lacks some. The sample lists 300,000 to 350,000 clones, 70% to 90% seen once, with roughly 0.88% in the top ten. Sequencing was performed on PBMCs. The origin of the receptors is a man aged 25-45 years in good health and CMV-seronegative. Each CDR3 is given with its conserved first and last residue. The D gene is left open where the match is weak.

j_call d_call v_call cdr3_aa
TRBJ2-7 - TRBV10-2 CASSLTGGQLYEQYF
TRBJ2-7 TRBD1 TRBV6-1 CASSPGQVSYEQYF
TRBJ1-1 - TRBV6-5 CASSQGTEAFF
TRBJ1-4 TRBD1 TRBV2 CASSSQGVFEKLFF
TRBJ1-1 TRBD1 TRBV5-4 CASSLGGTGSTEAFF
TRBJ1-6 - TRBV18 CASSPELDSNTDFYNSPLHF
TRBJ2-3 - TRBV6-5 CASFGHGNTDTQYF
TRBJ2-5 - TRBV29-1 CSVEGGRQETQYF
TRBJ2-7 TRBD2 TRBV6-5 CASSPLGLAGYEQYF
TRBJ2-7 TRBD1 TRBV6-5 CASSYSDRVTGEQYF
TRBJ2-3 TRBD2 TRBV25-1 CASSARLASDTQYF
TRBJ1-4 TRBD1 TRBV27 CASSPQTGGGSKLFF
TRBJ1-1 - TRBV5-6 CASSLLVNTEAFF
TRBJ1-1 - TRBV9 CASSVEPRLNTEAFF
TRBJ2-1 - TRBV2 CASSEWAGNEQFF
TRBJ1-6 - TRBV7-2 CASSLTRLLDSPLHF
TRBJ2-5 - TRBV29-1 CSVGESQETQYF
TRBJ2-1 - TRBV11-2 CASSLAGRTEGREQFF
TRBJ2-7 TRBD2 TRBV13 CASSLGDRLARSYEQYF
TRBJ1-1 - TRBV14 CASSQDELMLPEAFF
TRBJ2-1 TRBD2 TRBV9 CASSVGIAGGPVEQFF
TRBJ2-3 TRBD2 TRBV4-1 CASSQSGGGADTQYF
TRBJ2-1 - TRBV19 CASSIGGGVFYNEQFF
TRBJ2-6 TRBD1 TRBV7-9 CASSPTGFTGANVLTF
TRBJ2-7 - TRBV9 CASSVGVGALYEQYF
TRBJ1-5 TRBD1 TRBV18 CASSPDRSNQPQHF
TRBJ1-1 - TRBV9 CASSVVARGGEAFF
TRBJ2-3 - TRBV6-5 CASSYPAGGDTQYF
TRBJ1-3 - TRBV6-5 CASSPDRYSGNTIYF
TRBJ1-6 - TRBV30 CAWQGLASRLNSPLHF
TRBJ1-4 - TRBV19 CASRTREDEKLFF
TRBJ1-6 - TRBV6-5 CASSSTKRGNSPLHF
TRBJ2-7 - TRBV12-5 CASGLEVEQYF
TRBJ2-7 TRBD1 TRBV27 CASSSRDRSYEQYF
TRBJ1-4 TRBD1 TRBV11-2 CASSSVQGQRNEKLFF
TRBJ1-4 - TRBV10-3 CATASLMANEKLFF
TRBJ2-5 - TRBV7-9 CASSLVISQETQYF
TRBJ1-2 - TRBV18 CASSGGSGYTF
TRBJ2-3 - TRBV27 CASSFLSGGGRTDTQYF
TRBJ2-7 - TRBV30 CAWSGGHIGGVSYEQYF
TRBJ1-2 - TRBV6-6 CASRTVNNYGYTF
TRBJ1-1 TRBD1 TRBV7-9 CASSLEGAIGTEAFF
TRBJ2-7 - TRBV19 CASSMGGGGGSHEQYF
TRBJ2-7 TRBD2 TRBV5-1 CASSFSGGIYEQYF
TRBJ1-2 - TRBV6-5 CASSYYQGNYGYTF
TRBJ2-7 - TRBV6-5 CASSIQGPSYEQYF